Sequencing of this TCR beta chain was carried out in a study of post-analysis software for immune sequencing data (dated by TCRdb to between 2014 and 2016). Context from the whole study: Disease courses on record covered relapsing-remitting, secondary progressive and progressive-relapsing multiple sclerosis, though some patients had no subtype annotation. The multiple sclerosis patient repertoires were compared with 10 or so previously published healthy control repertoires from donors aged about 6 to 26 years. A subset of samples was prepared in parallel using single-end sample barcoding, then pooled and co-amplified after Illumina adapter ligation. Overall results and qualifications from the work: When samples were clustered directly using the F measure, samples prepared in the same batch co-clustered strongly, which prompted a batch-effect correction. Significantly higher frequencies in patients than in controls were found for roughly five TRBV segments, including TRBV5-6, TRBV5-1 and TRBV20-1. Compared with controls, multiple sclerosis patients had significantly lower normalized Chao1 diversity, a finding suggesting substantial peripheral T-cell clonal expansion. The multiple sclerosis patient group was slightly younger than the control group.

The CDR3 has 20 amino acids, counting the end cysteine and phenylalanine. This entry keeps only the CDR3 DNA: 60 bases, framed from base 1. V was cut back by 5 bases and J by 2 bases, leaving a gap of 31 bases between them. Reading the germline V gene gives CDR1 SGHVS and CDR2 FNYEAQ. Concerning this clonotype itself: Its antigen is currently not known. Base qualities are not at hand, and no much larger clone is one base apart.

TCR beta repertoires were profiled from peripheral blood of about a dozen young patients with multiple sclerosis to demonstrate the VDJtools post-analysis software. The patients with multiple sclerosis were children and adolescents between about 6 and 17 years of age. Library method: PCR. TCRdb records Illumina HiSeq 2500 as the sequencer. To reduce PCR and sequencing biases, unique molecular identifiers were incorporated into the TCR beta cDNA libraries. Some 500,000 cDNA molecules were obtained for every 1 to 10 million input T cells, so each molecule roughly corresponded to one T cell. The patient libraries were prepared and sequenced with the same protocol used for the earlier healthy control dataset. Within a given batch, samples were prepared together, multiplexed and sequenced on the same HiSeq lane. The original pipeline was this. MIGEC was used to process the raw barcoded reads, and molecular identifier groups with only a single read were discarded before consensus assembly and CDR3 extraction. Clonotype tables were post-analysed with VDJtools, normalizing diversity by down-sampling all datasets to the smallest sample size. Repertoire overlap clustering matched CDR3 amino acid but not nucleotide sequences to correct batch-related cross-sample contamination. The raw public data were reprocessed by TCRdb itself: fastp quality trimming at Q25, MiXCR clonotype calling, in-frame beta chains only. Rows with one shared CDR3 protein collapse into an entry with the most common genes and DNA. TCRdb, rather than the study authors, made the V and J calls. Recorded for this sample are approximately 250,000 distinct CDR3 sequences; 35% to 40% of them occurred a single time. The ten largest make up around 5.2% of the sample.

Sequenced input: blood. The sequence came from a girl between 10 and 17 years old with multiple sclerosis. The rearrangement combines TRBV7-6 with TRBJ2-7; TRBD2 is a weak D gene call, 6 bases matching. The encoded CDR3 is CASSQETQVWGVGDPYEQYF. In nucleotides, the sequence is TGTGCCAGCAGCCAAGAGACCCAGGTGTGGGGGGTCGGGGACCCCTACGAGCAGTACTTC.